One and the same sample provided the 4 T cell receptor beta chains below, sequenced in a study of CD8 T cells in ankylosing spondylitis. Overall study results and limits: Ankylosing spondylitis blood appeared to carry a characteristic TCR beta motif of roughly 8 highly homologous variants.

Each CDR3 protein is one row after TCRdb ran MiXCR on the 5' RACE reads. Of a few hundred thousand distinct CDR3 sequences listed, over 15% are singletons. Their antigens are not known. The specimen sequenced was blood, either unsorted or a sorted T cell fraction (not recorded which). The receptor source for this set is a male donor with ankylosing spondylitis.

This clonotype was detected only a few times. This chain uses TRBV20-1 with TRBJ2-1, with 10 nucleotides matching TRBD2. CDR3 length: 13 amino acids. J lost 8 bases, V lost 5 bases, and 6 bases had no gene match. Germline V gives CDR1 DFQATT, CDR2 SNEGSKA (reference sequence). The CDR3 DNA reads TGCAGTGCTGCCCATACTAGCGGGGATGAGCAGTTCTTC. Translated, it gives CSAAHTSGDEQFF.

CDR3 amino acids: CATSAGNNEQFF. DNA of the CDR3: TGTGCCACCAGCGCAGGGAACAATGAGCAGTTCTTC. The V call is TRBV24-1, the J call TRBJ2-1; D is possibly TRBD1 (5 bases). The CDR3 consists of 12 residues. V lost 7 bases, J lost 5 bases, and 8 bases lay in between. CDR1 is KGHDR and CDR2 is SFDVKD in the germline V gene.

This clonotype turned up a few times. Written as DNA, the CDR3 is TGTGCCAGCAGCGTAGGTTACTCCTACAATGAGCAGTTCTTC. This gives the protein CASSVGYSYNEQFF. This sequence joins TRBV9 and TRBJ2-1; no definite D call. CDR1 SGDLS and CDR2 YYNGEE come from the germline V gene. The CDR3 has 14 amino acids. V dropped 0 bases and J dropped 0 bases, with 4 bases sitting between them.

This clonotype was detected only once. A much larger clone lies a single base off, so this may be a read error. The chain couples TRBV5-1 to TRBJ2-3; no clear D gene. The length of the CDR3 is 12 residues. Deletions cut 0 bases from V and 5 bases from J, with 4 bases between. Germline assignment: CDR1 SGHRS and CDR2 YFSETQ. The CDR3 here is CASSLVEDTQYF. The DNA for the CDR3 is TGCGCCAGCAGCTTGGTAGAAGATACGCAGTATTTT.